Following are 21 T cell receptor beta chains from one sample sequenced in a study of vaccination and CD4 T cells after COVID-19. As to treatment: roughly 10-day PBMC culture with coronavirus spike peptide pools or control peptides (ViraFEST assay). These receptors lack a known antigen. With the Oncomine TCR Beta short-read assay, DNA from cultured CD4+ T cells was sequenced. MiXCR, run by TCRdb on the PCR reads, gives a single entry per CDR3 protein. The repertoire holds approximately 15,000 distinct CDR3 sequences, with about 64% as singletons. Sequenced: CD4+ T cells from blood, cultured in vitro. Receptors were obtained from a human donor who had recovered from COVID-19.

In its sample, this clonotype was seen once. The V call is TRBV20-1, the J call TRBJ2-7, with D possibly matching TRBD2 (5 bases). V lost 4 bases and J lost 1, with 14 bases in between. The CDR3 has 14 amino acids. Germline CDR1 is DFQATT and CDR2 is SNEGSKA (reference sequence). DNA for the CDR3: TGCAGTGCTATAGGTACCAGCGGATCCTACGAGCAGTACTTC. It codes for CSAIGTSGSYEQYF.

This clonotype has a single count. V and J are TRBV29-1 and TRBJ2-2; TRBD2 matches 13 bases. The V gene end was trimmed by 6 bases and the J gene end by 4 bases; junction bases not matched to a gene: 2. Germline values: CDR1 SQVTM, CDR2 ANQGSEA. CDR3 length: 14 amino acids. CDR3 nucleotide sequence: TGCAGCGTCCGACTAGCGGGAGGCACCGGGGAGCTGTTTTTT. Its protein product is CSVRLAGGTGELFF.

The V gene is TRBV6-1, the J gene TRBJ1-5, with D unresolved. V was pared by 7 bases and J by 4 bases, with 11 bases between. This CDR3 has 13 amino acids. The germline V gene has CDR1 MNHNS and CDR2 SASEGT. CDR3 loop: CASMGSKNQPQHF. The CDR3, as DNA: TGTGCCAGCATGGGGAGTAAAAATCAGCCCCAGCATTTT.

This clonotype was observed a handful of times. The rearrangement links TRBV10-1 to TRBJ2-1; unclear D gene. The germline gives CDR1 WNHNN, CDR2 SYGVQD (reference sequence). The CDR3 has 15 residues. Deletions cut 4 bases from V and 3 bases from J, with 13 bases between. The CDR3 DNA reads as TGCGCCAGCAGTGGAAACGTTGGCGACTACAATGAGCAGTTCTTC. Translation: CASSGNVGDYNEQFF.

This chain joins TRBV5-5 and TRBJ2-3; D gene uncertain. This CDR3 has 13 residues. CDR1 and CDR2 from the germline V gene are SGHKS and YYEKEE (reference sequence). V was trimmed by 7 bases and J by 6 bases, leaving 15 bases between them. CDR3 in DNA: TGTGCCAGCGCCCCGACCGGAGCGGATACGCAGTATTTT. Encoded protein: CASAPTGADTQYF.

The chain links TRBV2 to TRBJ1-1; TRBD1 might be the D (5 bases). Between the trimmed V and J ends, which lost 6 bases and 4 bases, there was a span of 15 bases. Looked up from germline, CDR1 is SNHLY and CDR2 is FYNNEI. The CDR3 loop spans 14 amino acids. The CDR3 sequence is CASRGDGVSTEAFF. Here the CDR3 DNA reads TGTGCCAGCAGAGGGGACGGGGTCTCCACTGAAGCTTTCTTT. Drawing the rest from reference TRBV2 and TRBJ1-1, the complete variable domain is EPEVTQTPSHQVTQMGQEVILRCVPISNHLYFYWYRQILGQKVEFLVSFYNNEISEKSEIFDDQFSVERPDGSNFTLKIRSTKLEDSAMYFCASRGDGVSTEAFFGQGTRLTVV.

The CDR3 DNA reads TGTGCCAGCAGCGGGGGGCCGGAAAATTCACCCCTCCACTTT. It yields the protein CASSGGPENSPLHF. This chain uses TRBV7-6 with TRBJ1-6; weak D call: TRBD1 (6 bases). In germline, CDR1 is SGHVS, CDR2 FNYEAQ. The CDR3 runs to 14 residues. V lost 5 bases and J 7 bases, leaving 12 bases between the germline ends. Complete variable domain (other parts from reference TRBV7-6 and TRBJ1-6): GAGVSQSPRYKVTKRGQDVALRCDPISGHVSLYWYRQALGQGPEFLTYFNYEAQQDKSGLPNDRFSAERPEGSISTLTIQRTEQRDSAMYRCASSGGPENSPLHFGNGTRLTVT.

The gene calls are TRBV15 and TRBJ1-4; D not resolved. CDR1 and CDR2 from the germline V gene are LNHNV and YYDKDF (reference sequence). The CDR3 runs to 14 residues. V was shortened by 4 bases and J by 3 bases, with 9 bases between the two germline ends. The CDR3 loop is CATSKIGANEKLFF. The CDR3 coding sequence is TGTGCCACCAGCAAAATCGGGGCTAATGAAAAACTGTTTTTT. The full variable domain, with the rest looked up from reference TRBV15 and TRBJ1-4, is DAMVIQNPRYQVTQFGKPVTLSCSQTLNHNVMYWYQQKSSQAPKLLFHYYDKDFNNEADTPDNFQSRRPNTSFCFLDIRSPGLGDTAMYLCATSKIGANEKLFFGSGTQLSVL.

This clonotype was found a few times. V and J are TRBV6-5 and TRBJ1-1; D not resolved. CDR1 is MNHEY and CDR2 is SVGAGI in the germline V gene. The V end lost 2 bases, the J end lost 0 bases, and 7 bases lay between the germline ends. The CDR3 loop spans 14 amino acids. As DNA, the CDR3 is TGTGCCAGCAGTTACGGGTACATGAACACTGAAGCTTTCTTT. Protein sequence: CASSYGYMNTEAFF.

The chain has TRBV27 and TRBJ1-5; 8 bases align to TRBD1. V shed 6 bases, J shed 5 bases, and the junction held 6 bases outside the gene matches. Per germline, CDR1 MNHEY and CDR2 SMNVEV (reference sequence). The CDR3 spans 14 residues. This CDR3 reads CASSLDREDQPQHF. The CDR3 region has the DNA TGTGCCAGCAGCTTGGACAGGGAGGATCAGCCCCAGCATTTT.

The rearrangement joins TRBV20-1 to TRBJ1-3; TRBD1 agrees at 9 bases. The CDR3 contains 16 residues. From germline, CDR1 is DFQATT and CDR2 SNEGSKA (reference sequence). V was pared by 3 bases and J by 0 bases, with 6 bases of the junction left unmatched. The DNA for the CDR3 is TGCAGTGCTAGGCCCGGGACAGGGATCTCTGGAAACACCATATATTTT. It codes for CSARPGTGISGNTIYF.

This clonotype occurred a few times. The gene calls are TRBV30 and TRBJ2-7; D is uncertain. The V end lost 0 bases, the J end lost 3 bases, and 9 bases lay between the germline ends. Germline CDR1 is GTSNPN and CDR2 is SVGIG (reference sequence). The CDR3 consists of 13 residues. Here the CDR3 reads CAWSVSLRYEQYF. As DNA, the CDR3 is TGTGCCTGGAGTGTGTCCCTGCGCTACGAGCAGTACTTC.

CDR3 loop: CASTRDSPNYGYTF. The CDR3, as DNA: TGTGCCAGCACCCGGGACAGCCCTAACTATGGCTACACCTTC. The rearrangement links TRBV7-2 to TRBJ1-2, with TRBD1 matching over 7 bases. V dropped 7 bases and J dropped 0; count of bases not matched to a gene: 5. The CDR3 spans 14 residues. In germline, CDR1 is SGHTA, CDR2 FQGNSA.

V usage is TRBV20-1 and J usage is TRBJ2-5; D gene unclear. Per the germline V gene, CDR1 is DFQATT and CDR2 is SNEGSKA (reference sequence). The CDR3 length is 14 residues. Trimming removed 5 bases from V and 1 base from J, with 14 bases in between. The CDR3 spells CSAFLLPAQETQYF. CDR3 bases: TGCAGTGCTTTCCTTCTTCCGGCCCAAGAGACCCAGTACTTC.

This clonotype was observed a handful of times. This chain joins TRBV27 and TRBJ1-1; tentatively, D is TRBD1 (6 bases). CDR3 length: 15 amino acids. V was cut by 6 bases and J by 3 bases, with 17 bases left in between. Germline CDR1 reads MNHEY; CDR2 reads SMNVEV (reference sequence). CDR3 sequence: CASSRGRGGYTEAFF. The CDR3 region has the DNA TGTGCCAGCAGCCGCGGGAGGGGGGGATACACTGAAGCTTTCTTT.

The CDR3 sequence: CASSRGTGDKRLFF. The DNA of the CDR3 is TGTGCCAGCAGCAGGGGGACAGGGGATAAAAGACTGTTTTTT. The J gene is TRBJ1-4, the V gene TRBV11-2, with 10 bases identical to TRBD1. V gave up 5 bases and J gave up 13 bases; unmatched junction bases: 10. CDR1 is SGHAT and CDR2 is FQNNGV in the germline V gene. The CDR3 has 14 residues.

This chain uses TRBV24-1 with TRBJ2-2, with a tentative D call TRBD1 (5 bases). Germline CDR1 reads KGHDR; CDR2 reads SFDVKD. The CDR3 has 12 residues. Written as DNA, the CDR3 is TGTGCGTGCAGGGCGAACACCGGGGAGCTGTTTTTT. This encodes CACRANTGELFF.

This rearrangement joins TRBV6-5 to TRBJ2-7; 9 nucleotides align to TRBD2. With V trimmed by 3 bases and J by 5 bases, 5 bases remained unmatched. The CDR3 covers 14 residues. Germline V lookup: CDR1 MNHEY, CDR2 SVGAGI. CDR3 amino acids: CASSYRLAGHEQYF. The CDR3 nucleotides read TGTGCCAGCAGTTATCGGCTAGCGGGACACGAGCAGTACTTC.

CDR3 DNA sequence: TGTGCCAGCAGCATCTATTCTAGCGGGAGGTACGAGCAGTACTTC. The encoded protein is CASSIYSSGRYEQYF. The rearrangement uses TRBV7-9 and TRBJ2-7; 11 bases are a match to TRBD2. With 5 bases clipped from V and 4 bases from J, the junction kept 7 bases outside the gene matches. The CDR3 consists of 15 residues. Looked up from germline, CDR1 is SEHNR and CDR2 is FQNEAQ (reference sequence).

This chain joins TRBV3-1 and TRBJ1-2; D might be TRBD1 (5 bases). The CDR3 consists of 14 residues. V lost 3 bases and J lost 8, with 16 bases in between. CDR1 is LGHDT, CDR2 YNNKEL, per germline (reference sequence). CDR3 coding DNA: TGTGCCAGCAGCCAGATAACACCGGGGGAGGGCTACACCTTC. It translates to CASSQITPGEGYTF.

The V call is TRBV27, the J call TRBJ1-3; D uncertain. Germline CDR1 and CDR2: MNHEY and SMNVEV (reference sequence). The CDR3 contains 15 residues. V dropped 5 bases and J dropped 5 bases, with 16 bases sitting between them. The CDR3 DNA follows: TGTGCCAGCAGTCCCCTCGGAGGGCGAAGAAACACCATATATTTT. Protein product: CASSPLGGRRNTIYF.